The subject of this entry is one T cell receptor beta chain. Antigen: not known. 13 Jbeta primers and 60 Vbeta primers were used for the PCR. Profiling relied on immunoSEQ multiplex PCR, and the TCRdb table lists in-frame clones only, not all of them. The sample has some 200,000 clones, approximately 82% seen once. All donors participated as healthy donors of bone marrow. This entry is derived from a study of cytomegalovirus exposure and HLA in healthy donors. Study background: The study placed 80% to 90% of its 350 to 400 genotyped donors in the Caucasian-associated ancestry cluster. Notes on the study in general: A later analysis appeared to link common viral pathogens to several of the most significant clusters. Researchers reported that a few CMV-associated chains were confirmed in vitro as CMV antigen-specific.

The V gene lost 0 bases and the J gene lost 2 bases, with 12 bases spanning the gap. Per the germline V gene, CDR1 is SGHDT and CDR2 is YYEEEE. The CDR3 loop spans 16 amino acids. The source material was PBMCs. The J gene is TRBJ2-1, the V gene TRBV5-6, with D unresolved. The clonotype comes from a woman between 18 and 29 years old in good health and CMV-seronegative. Here the CDR3 reads CASSLGVADTYNEQFF. In DNA form, the CDR3 reads TGTGCCAGCAGCTTGGGAGTAGCCGATACCTACAATGAGCAGTTCTTC.